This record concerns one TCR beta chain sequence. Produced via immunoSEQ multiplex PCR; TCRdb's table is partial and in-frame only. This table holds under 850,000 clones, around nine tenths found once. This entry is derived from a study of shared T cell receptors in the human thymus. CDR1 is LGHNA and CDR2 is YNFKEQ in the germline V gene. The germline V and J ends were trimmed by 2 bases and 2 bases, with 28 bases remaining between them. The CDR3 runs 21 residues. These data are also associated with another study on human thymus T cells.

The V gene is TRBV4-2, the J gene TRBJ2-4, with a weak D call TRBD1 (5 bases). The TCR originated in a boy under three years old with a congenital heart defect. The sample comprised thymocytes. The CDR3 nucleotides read TGTGCCAGCAGCCAATCAACAGGATTTTGTCCTGCAAACGATTCCAAAAACATTCAGTACTTC. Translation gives CASSQSTGFCPANDSKNIQYF.